These 26 T cell receptor beta chains originate from one sample sequenced in a study of blood T cell repertoires in COVID-19. This table comes from immunoSEQ multiplex PCR, and its TCRdb copy is limited to in-frame clones, with some not included. Seen here are roughly 300,000 clones, roughly nine tenths observed once, and the top ten hold 9.5% to 15%. Sequencing was carried out using peripheral blood. Source of these receptors: a woman aged 25 to 45 with COVID-19, enrolled during active disease.

The sample holds one count of this clone. The genes are TRBV27 and TRBJ2-7; TRBD2 agrees at 7 bases. V lost 5 bases and J lost 0; bases outside the gene matches: 4. Germline assignment: CDR1 MNHEY and CDR2 SMNVEV (reference sequence). CDR3 length: 14 residues. The CDR3 region is CASSPRGSSYEQYF. The CDR3 DNA reads as TGTGCCAGCAGTCCGCGGGGGAGCTCCTACGAGCAGTACTTC.

The chain couples TRBV11-3 to TRBJ2-6, with D possibly TRBD2 on 5 matching bases. The CDR3 is 16 amino acids. From germline, CDR1 is SGHNT and CDR2 YENEEA. Trimming left V 3 bases short and J 2 bases short, with 11 bases between. Written as DNA, the CDR3 is TGTGCCAGCAGCTTCGGGGTACGACCTGGGGCCAACGTCCTGACTTTC. Its translation is CASSFGVRPGANVLTF.

The chain is built from TRBV5-6 and TRBJ2-1; 9 bases fit TRBD1. Trimming took 3 bases from V and 5 from J; bases not matched to a gene: 6. The CDR3 spans 15 residues. CDR1 and CDR2 from the germline V gene are SGHDT and YYEEEE. The CDR3 DNA sequence: TGTGCCAGCAGCTCACCGGGACAGGGAAACAATGAGCAGTTCTTC. As protein: CASSSPGQGNNEQFF.

The chain uses TRBV5-1 and TRBJ2-5; D is possibly TRBD1 (5 bases). The CDR3 has 14 residues. Germline lookup yields CDR1 SGHRS and CDR2 YFSETQ. Trimming cost V 4 bases and J 9 bases, with 19 bases left between them. The CDR3, as DNA: TGCGCCAGCAGCCCGCCGACAGAGAAGAGACCCCAGTACTTC. This sequence encodes CASSPPTEKRPQYF.

The chain employs TRBV19 and TRBJ2-7; tentatively, D is TRBD2 (6 bases). From germline, CDR1 is LNHDA and CDR2 SQIVND (reference sequence). Trimming removed 8 bases from V and 5 bases from J, with 34 bases in between. There are 19 residues in the CDR3. CDR3 amino acids: CASPAATRRQEGSSNEQYF. The CDR3 nucleotides read TGTGCCAGTCCAGCGGCAACCCGCAGGCAGGAGGGCAGTAGTAACGAGCAGTACTTC.

This sequence joins TRBV6-5 and TRBJ1-6; D is possibly TRBD1 (5 bases). The germline V and J ends were trimmed by 5 bases and 11 bases, with 10 bases remaining between them. Germline V gives CDR1 MNHEY, CDR2 SVGAGI. There are 12 residues in the CDR3. The CDR3 DNA reads as TGTGCCAGCAGTCGCAGGGAAACACCCCTCCACTTT. It yields the protein CASSRRETPLHF.

The rearrangement uses TRBV4-1 and TRBJ2-3; no definite D call. Germline loops: CDR1 MGHRA, CDR2 YSYEKL. The CDR3 covers 13 residues. Trimming pared 1 base from V and 3 bases from J, leaving 5 bases between. CDR3 sequence reads: CASSQVGTDTQYF. The CDR3, as DNA: TGCGCCAGCAGCCAAGTCGGTACAGATACGCAGTATTTT.

This chain uses TRBV28 with TRBJ2-5; 9 bases are shared with TRBD2. The ends lost 6 bases at V and 3 bases at J; junction bases unmatched: 5. The germline CDR1 and CDR2 sequences are MDHEN and SYDVKM. CDR3 length: 14 residues. CDR3 sequence: CASRGGGAKETQYF. The CDR3 DNA sequence: TGTGCCAGCAGGGGCGGGGGGGCCAAAGAGACCCAGTACTTC.

The V gene is TRBV4-1, the J gene TRBJ2-5, with 10 bases that match TRBD2. Germline V lookup: CDR1 MGHRA, CDR2 YSYEKL. The V and J ends lost 0 bases and 5 bases, in that order; junction bases with no gene match: 9. The CDR3 consists of 17 residues. The CDR3 sequence is CASSQEGLAGVRETQYF. The CDR3 DNA reads as TGCGCCAGCAGCCAAGAGGGGCTAGCGGGGGTTCGGGAGACCCAGTACTTC.

The chain combines TRBV6-5 with TRBJ1-1; D remains ambiguous. V lost 0 bases, J lost 11 bases, and 13 bases lay in between. The CDR3 loop spans 13 amino acids. Germline values: CDR1 MNHEY, CDR2 SVGAGI. CDR3 residues: CASSYSFREPAFF. As DNA, the CDR3 is TGTGCCAGCAGTTACTCGTTTCGGGAGCCGGCTTTCTTT.

This chain connects TRBV10-2 to TRBJ2-1, with 12 bases matching TRBD1. Germline V CDR1 and CDR2: WSHSY, SAAADI. This CDR3 comprises 14 residues. Trimming took 7 bases from V and 9 from J; bases not matched to a gene: 7. The CDR3 bases are TGCGCCAGCATGTCAGGGACAGGGGGCATTGAGCAGTTCTTC. Translation: CASMSGTGGIEQFF.

The chain couples TRBV19 to TRBJ2-3; perhaps TRBD1 as D (5 bases). The V gene's germline CDR1 is LNHDA and CDR2 SQIVND (reference sequence). The length of the CDR3 is 14 residues. Trimming removed 5 bases from V and 5 bases from J, with 14 bases in between. Here the CDR3 reads CASSSRKGLDTQYF. CDR3 nucleotides: TGTGCCAGTAGTTCCCGGAAGGGGTTAGATACGCAGTATTTT. Together with reference TRBV19 and TRBJ2-3, the CDR3 gives the full variable domain: DGGITQSPKYLFRKEGQNVTLSCEQNLNHDAMYWYRQDPGQGLRLIYYSQIVNDFQKGDIAEGYSVSREKKESFPLTVTSAQKNPTAFYLCASSSRKGLDTQYFGPGTRLTVL.

V is TRBV27 and J is TRBJ1-1, with a tentative D call TRBD1 (6 bases). The CDR3 contains 14 residues. Germline V gene sequence: CDR1 MNHEY, CDR2 SMNVEV (reference sequence). V was pared by 3 bases and J by 6 bases, with 14 bases between. This CDR3 is CASSFMQGWAEAFF. The DNA for the CDR3 is TGTGCCAGCAGTTTCATGCAGGGGTGGGCTGAAGCTTTCTTT.

The gene calls are TRBV27 and TRBJ1-5; TRBD1 might be the D (6 bases). The V end lost 5 bases, the J end lost 1 base, and 12 bases lay between the germline ends. The CDR3 extends over 15 amino acids. Per germline, CDR1 MNHEY and CDR2 SMNVEV (reference sequence). DNA of the CDR3: TGTGCCAGCAGTGTACATGGGACAAGCAATCAGCCCCAGCATTTT. This gives the protein CASSVHGTSNQPQHF.

About this clone itself: The same CDR3 can be traced to other DNA sequences in this sample. The rearrangement joins TRBV5-1 to TRBJ1-6; unclear D gene. CDR3 length: 13 amino acids. Germline V gene data show CDR1 as SGHRS and CDR2 as YFSETQ. The V end lost 0 bases, the J end lost 8 bases, and 6 bases lay between the germline ends. CDR3 sequence reads: CASSLAGDSPLHF. The CDR3 DNA follows: TGCGCCAGCAGCTTGGCCGGGGATTCACCCCTCCACTTT.

V usage is TRBV18 and J usage is TRBJ2-1; 16 nucleotides line up with TRBD2. Trimming at V came to 0 bases and at J to 9 bases, leaving 2 bases not matched to a gene. CDR1 and CDR2 (germline): KGHSH, LQKENI. This CDR3 spans 16 amino acids. The CDR3 nucleotides read TGTGCCAGCTCACCACCGGGACTAGCGGGGGGGCCTGAGCAGTTCTTC. Its translation is CASSPPGLAGGPEQFF.

This clone was picked up many times. This chain links TRBV11-2 with TRBJ2-7; 7 nucleotides line up with TRBD2. Trimming took 5 bases from V and 6 from J; bases not matched to a gene: 13. The CDR3 consists of 15 residues. Germline CDR1 reads SGHAT; CDR2 reads FQNNGV. Here the CDR3 reads CASSLSTSLVGEQYF. The CDR3 DNA is TGTGCCAGCAGCCTTTCGACTAGCTTAGTCGGCGAGCAGTACTTC.

This chain uses TRBV9 with TRBJ1-1; 11 bases match TRBD1. The J segment lost 9 bases and the V segment lost 4 bases, leaving 11 bases of the junction unmatched. The CDR3 loop spans 15 amino acids. Germline CDR1 and CDR2: SGDLS and YYNGEE. The CDR3: CASSITGTGGSQAFF. The CDR3 bases are TGTGCCAGCAGCATCACCGGGACAGGGGGTTCCCAAGCTTTCTTT.

This clone was observed once. The genes are TRBV11-2 and TRBJ2-1, with 7 positions matching TRBD2. V gave up 2 bases and J gave up 6 bases; unmatched junction bases: 10. The CDR3 covers 16 residues. Germline CDR1 reads SGHAT; CDR2 reads FQNNGV. CDR3 sequence (DNA): TGTGCCAGCAGCTTACACGGGGGGAACCCCTCCAATGAGCAGTTCTTC. Amino acid sequence: CASSLHGGNPSNEQFF.

The gene calls are TRBV7-6 and TRBJ1-6, with 9 bases fitting TRBD1. From germline, CDR1 is SGHVS and CDR2 FNYEAQ. CDR3 length: 18 residues. With 5 bases clipped from V and 1 base from J, the junction kept 9 bases outside the gene matches. CDR3 protein: CASSPGQGYISYNSPLHF. For the CDR3, the DNA is TGTGCCAGCAGCCCGGGACAGGGTTATATTTCCTATAATTCACCCCTCCACTTT. Full variable domain (outside the CDR3, taken from reference TRBV7-6 and TRBJ1-6): GAGVSQSPRYKVTKRGQDVALRCDPISGHVSLYWYRQALGQGPEFLTYFNYEAQQDKSGLPNDRFSAERPEGSISTLTIQRTEQRDSAMYRCASSPGQGYISYNSPLHFGNGTRLTVT.

This sequence joins TRBV5-3 and TRBJ1-6, with TRBD1 matching over 8 bases. TRBV5-3 is identified as an open reading frame with a role that is uncertain. Trimming cost V 4 bases and J 6 bases; bases outside gene matches: 6. CDR3 length: 15 amino acids. CDR3 amino acids: CARSDRQGCNSPLHF. The CDR3 region has the DNA TGTGCCAGAAGCGATCGACAGGGGTGTAATTCACCCCTCCACTTT.

The chain joins TRBV18 to TRBJ2-2, with D possibly being TRBD2 (5 bases). Germline CDR1 is KGHSH and CDR2 is LQKENI. Trimming removed 8 bases from V and 7 bases from J, with 11 bases in between. There are 12 residues in the CDR3. CDR3: CASASGVGELFF. The DNA for the CDR3 is TGTGCCAGCGCCTCCGGGGTCGGGGAGCTGTTTTTT. Full variable domain (remainder filled in from reference TRBV18 and TRBJ2-2): NAGVMQNPRHLVRRRGQEARLRCSPMKGHSHVYWYRQLPEEGLKFMVYLQKENIIDESGMPKERFSAEFPKEGPSILRIQQVVRGDSAAYFCASASGVGELFFGEGSRLTVL.

The chain couples TRBV7-9 to TRBJ2-7; D might be TRBD1 (6 bases). Trimming removed 1 base from V and 4 bases from J, with 20 bases in between. Germline V gene data show CDR1 as SEHNR and CDR2 as FQNEAQ (reference sequence). CDR3 length equals 17 residues. The CDR3 nucleotides read TGTGCCAGCAGCTTAGGGCCTGGGGAGACAGGATGGTACGAGCAGTACTTC. Its translation is CASSLGPGETGWYEQYF.

This clone has more than one count but fewer than ten. The chain couples TRBV15 to TRBJ1-5, with a possible D match to TRBD1 (6 bases). The CDR3 extends over 16 amino acids. V lost 3 bases and J 7 bases, leaving 19 bases between the germline ends. CDR1 is LNHNV and CDR2 is YYDKDF in the germline V gene (reference sequence). The CDR3 reads CATSRGGGHRFQPQHF. The CDR3 DNA reads as TGTGCCACCAGCAGGGGCGGGGGACATAGATTCCAGCCCCAGCATTTT.

The rearrangement links TRBV29-1 to TRBJ2-5, with 7 bases identical to TRBD2. The CDR3 spans 14 residues. Per germline, CDR1 SQVTM and CDR2 ANQGSEA. The trim removed 6 bases at V and 2 bases at J, leaving 9 bases unmatched. The CDR3 DNA sequence: TGCAGCGTCCACCCCCGGGACTATCAAGAGACCCAGTACTTC. Translating it yields CSVHPRDYQETQYF.

The genes are TRBV7-9 and TRBJ2-1, with TRBD1 matching 9 bases. The CDR3 is 16 residues long. Trimming cost V 1 base and J 8 bases; bases outside gene matches: 9. Per the germline V gene, CDR1 is SEHNR and CDR2 is FQNEAQ (reference sequence). CDR3 in amino acids: CASSLEMGQGMDEQFF. CDR3 nucleotide sequence: TGTGCCAGCAGCTTAGAAATGGGACAGGGCATGGATGAGCAGTTCTTC.